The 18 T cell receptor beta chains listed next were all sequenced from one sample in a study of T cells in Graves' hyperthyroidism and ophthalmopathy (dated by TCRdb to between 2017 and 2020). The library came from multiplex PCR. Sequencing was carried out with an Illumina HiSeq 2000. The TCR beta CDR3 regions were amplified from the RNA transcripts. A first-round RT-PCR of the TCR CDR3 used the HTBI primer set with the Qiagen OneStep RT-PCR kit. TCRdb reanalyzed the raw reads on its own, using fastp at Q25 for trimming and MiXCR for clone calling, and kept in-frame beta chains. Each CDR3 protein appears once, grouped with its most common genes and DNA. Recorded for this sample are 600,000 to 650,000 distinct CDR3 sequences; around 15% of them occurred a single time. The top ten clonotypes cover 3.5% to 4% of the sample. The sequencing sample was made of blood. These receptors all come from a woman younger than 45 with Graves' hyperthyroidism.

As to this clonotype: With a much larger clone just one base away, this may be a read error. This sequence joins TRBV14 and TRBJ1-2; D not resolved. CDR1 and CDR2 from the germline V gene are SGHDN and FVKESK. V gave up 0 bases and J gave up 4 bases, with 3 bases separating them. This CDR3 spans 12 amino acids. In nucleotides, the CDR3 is TGTGCCAGCAGCCAAGAGTTCTATGGCTACACCTTC. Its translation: CASSQEFYGYTF.

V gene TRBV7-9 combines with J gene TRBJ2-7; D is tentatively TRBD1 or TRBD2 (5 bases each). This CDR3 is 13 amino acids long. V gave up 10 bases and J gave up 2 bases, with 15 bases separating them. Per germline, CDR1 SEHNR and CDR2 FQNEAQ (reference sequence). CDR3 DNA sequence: TGTGCCAACCGGGGCACAGGAACCTACGAGCAGTACTTC. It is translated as CANRGTGTYEQYF.

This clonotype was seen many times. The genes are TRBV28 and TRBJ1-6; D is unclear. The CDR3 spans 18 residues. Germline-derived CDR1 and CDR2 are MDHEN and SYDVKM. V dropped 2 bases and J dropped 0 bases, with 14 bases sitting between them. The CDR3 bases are TGTGCCAGCAGTTTAGGAAGTGTAGGAAGCTCCTATAATTCACCCCTCCACTTT. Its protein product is CASSLGSVGSSYNSPLHF.

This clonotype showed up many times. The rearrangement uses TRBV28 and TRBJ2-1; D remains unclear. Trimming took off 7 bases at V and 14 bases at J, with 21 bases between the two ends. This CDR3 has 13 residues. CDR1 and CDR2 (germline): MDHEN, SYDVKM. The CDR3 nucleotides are TGTGCCAGCACTGCCCGGGTCCTCCAAAGTGAGTTCTTC. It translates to CASTARVLQSEFF.

The CDR3 region is CASSLEGAASYEQYF. As DNA, the CDR3 is TGTGCCAGCAGCCTGGAAGGTGCGGCTTCCTACGAGCAGTACTTC. The chain recombines TRBV7-3 with TRBJ2-7; D is uncertain. Per germline, CDR1 SGHTA and CDR2 FQGTGA. With 5 bases removed from V and 1 base from J, the gap between germline ends came to 15 bases. This CDR3 region has 15 residues.

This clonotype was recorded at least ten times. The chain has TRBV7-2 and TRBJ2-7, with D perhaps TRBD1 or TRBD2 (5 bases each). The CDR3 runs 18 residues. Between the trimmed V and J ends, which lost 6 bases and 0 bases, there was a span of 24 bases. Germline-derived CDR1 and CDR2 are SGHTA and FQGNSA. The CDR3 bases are TGTGCCAGCAGTACGAGCCTCCGGGGCAGCCAAGTCTCCTACGAGCAGTACTTC. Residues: CASSTSLRGSQVSYEQYF.

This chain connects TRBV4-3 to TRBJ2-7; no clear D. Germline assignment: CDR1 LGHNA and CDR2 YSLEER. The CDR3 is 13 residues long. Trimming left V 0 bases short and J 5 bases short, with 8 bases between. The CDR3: CASSQEHYHEQYF. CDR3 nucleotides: TGCGCCAGCAGCCAAGAACATTACCACGAGCAGTACTTC.

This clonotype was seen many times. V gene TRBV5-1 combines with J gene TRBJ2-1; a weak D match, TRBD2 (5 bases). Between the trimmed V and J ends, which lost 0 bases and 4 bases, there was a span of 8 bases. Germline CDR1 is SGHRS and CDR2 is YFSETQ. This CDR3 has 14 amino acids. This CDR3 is CASSLDSGYNEQFF. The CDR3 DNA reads TGCGCCAGCAGCTTGGATTCGGGATACAATGAGCAGTTCTTC.

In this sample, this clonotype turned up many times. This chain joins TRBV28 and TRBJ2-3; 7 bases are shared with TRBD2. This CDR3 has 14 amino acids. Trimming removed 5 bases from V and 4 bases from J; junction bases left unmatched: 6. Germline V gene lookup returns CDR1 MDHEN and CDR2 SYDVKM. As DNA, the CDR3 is TGTGCCAGCAGTAAGGGGCGGGAGTCAGATACGCAGTATTTT. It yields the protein CASSKGRESDTQYF.

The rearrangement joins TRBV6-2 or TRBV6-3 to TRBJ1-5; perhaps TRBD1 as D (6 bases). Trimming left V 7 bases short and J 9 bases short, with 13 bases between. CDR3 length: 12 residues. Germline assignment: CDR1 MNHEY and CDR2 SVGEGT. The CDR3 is CASTQGLPPQHF. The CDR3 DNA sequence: TGTGCCAGCACCCAGGGGTTGCCGCCCCAGCATTTT.

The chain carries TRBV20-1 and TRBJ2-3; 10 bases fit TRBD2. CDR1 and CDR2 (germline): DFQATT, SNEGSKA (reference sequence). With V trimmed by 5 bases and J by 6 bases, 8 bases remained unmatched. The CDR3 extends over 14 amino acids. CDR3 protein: CSASQREGQDTQYF. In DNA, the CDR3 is TGCAGTGCTTCCCAGCGGGAGGGCCAGGATACGCAGTATTTT.

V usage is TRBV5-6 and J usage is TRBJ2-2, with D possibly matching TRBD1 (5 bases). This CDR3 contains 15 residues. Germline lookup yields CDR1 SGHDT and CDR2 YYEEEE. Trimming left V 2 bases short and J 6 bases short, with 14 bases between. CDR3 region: CASSLGAAGSGELFF. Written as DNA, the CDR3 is TGTGCCAGCAGCTTAGGGGCCGCCGGTTCCGGGGAGCTGTTTTTT.

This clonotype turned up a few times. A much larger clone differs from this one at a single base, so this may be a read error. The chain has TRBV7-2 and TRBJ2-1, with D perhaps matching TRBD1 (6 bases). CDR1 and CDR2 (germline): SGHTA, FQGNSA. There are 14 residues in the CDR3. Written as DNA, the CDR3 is TGTGCCGGCAGCATCGACTACAGGGACAATGAGCAGTTCTTC. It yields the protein CAGSIDYRDNEQFF.

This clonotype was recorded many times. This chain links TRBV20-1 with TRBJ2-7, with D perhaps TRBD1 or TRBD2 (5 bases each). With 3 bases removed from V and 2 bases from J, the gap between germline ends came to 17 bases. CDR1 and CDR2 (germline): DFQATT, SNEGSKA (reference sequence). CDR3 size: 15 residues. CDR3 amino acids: CSASGTGANTYEQYF. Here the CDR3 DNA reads TGCAGTGCTAGTGGTACCGGGGCAAACACCTACGAGCAGTACTTC.

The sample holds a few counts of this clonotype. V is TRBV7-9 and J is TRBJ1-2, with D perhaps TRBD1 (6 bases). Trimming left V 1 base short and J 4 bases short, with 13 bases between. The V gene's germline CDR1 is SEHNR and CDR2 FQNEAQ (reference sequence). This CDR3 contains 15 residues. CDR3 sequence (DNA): TGTGCCAGCAGCTTAGTAGGGGGACCCTTCTATGGCTACACCTTC. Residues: CASSLVGGPFYGYTF.

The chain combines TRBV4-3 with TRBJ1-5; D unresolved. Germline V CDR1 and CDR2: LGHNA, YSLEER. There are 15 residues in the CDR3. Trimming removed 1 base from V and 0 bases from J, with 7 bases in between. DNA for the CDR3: TGCGCCAGCAGCCAAGGGAGGTTTAGCAATCAGCCCCAGCATTTT. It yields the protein CASSQGRFSNQPQHF.

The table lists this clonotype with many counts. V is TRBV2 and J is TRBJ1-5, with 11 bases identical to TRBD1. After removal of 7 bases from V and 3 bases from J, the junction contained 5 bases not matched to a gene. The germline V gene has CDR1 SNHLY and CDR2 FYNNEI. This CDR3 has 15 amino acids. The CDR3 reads CASIGTGGFNQPQHF. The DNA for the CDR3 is TGTGCCAGCATTGGGACAGGGGGTTTCAATCAGCCCCAGCATTTT.

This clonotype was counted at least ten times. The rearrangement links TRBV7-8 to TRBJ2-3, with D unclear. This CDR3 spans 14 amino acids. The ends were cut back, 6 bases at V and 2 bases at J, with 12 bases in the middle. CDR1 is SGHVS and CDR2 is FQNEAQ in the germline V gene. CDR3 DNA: TGTGCCAGCAGGTTTACCGGGCTCACAGATACGCAGTATTTT. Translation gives CASRFTGLTDTQYF.